Listed below are T cell receptor beta chains from one sample, sequenced in a study of blood T cell repertoires in COVID-19. The table came from immunoSEQ multiplex PCR; TCRdb's copy has only in-frame clones and leaves some out. The sample carries some 60,000 clones, about four fifths recorded once. Sequenced material: peripheral blood. The receptors were sampled from a woman aged 80 or older with active or convalescent COVID-19. Each CDR3 is given with its conserved first and last residue. Each record gives: CDR3 DNA, CDR3 protein, J gene, D gene, V gene, clone size. D genes are given only for firm matches. Expanded clones are given a class, and other clones once, few, many or no size at all.

TGTGCCAGCAGCTTAGACTCCGGGTACCAAGAGACCCAGTACTTC,CASSLDSGYQETQYF,TRBJ2-5,-,TRBV7-9,-
TGTGCCACCACGGGGGCAGGGGGCTCACAGGAGCAGTACTTC,CATTGAGGSQEQYF,TRBJ2-7,TRBD1,TRBV28,-
TGTGCCACCAGTGACCGACAGCTTTACACCGGGGAGCTGTTTTTT,CATSDRQLYTGELFF,TRBJ2-2,-,TRBV24-1,-
TGTGCCGGGAGGGGGACTAGCGGGGTGGAAAGCACAGATACGCAGTATTTT,CAGRGTSGVESTDTQYF,TRBJ2-3,TRBD2,TRBV19,once
TGTGCCAGCAGCGGGAACAGGGGGCGCATAGGAGGCTACACCTTC,CASSGNRGRIGGYTF,TRBJ1-2,TRBD1,TRBV9,-
TGTGCCAGTATAAGGACAGGGGCTAACTATGGCTACACCTTC,CASIRTGANYGYTF,TRBJ1-2,TRBD1,TRBV19,few
TGTGCCAGCAGCCAGGGAGGCACCGCTGAAGCTTTCTTT,CASSQGGTAEAFF,TRBJ1-1,-,TRBV6-5,few
TGTGCCAGCAGCAAAGGGGGAGGGGGTAACGACGAGCAGTACTTC,CASSKGGGGNDEQYF,TRBJ2-7,-,TRBV21-1,-
TGTGCCAGCAGCCCCGTCGTGAATCAGCCCCAGCATTTT,CASSPVVNQPQHF,TRBJ1-5,-,TRBV7-2,-
TGTGCCACCAGTGAGTCGGGGGGGCGGCAAGAGACCCAGTACTTC,CATSESGGRQETQYF,TRBJ2-5,TRBD2,TRBV24-1,few
TGTGCCAGCAGCCAAGGACTAGCAGGAGAGACCCAGTACTTC,CASSQGLAGETQYF,TRBJ2-5,TRBD2,TRBV4-2,-
TGCGCCAGCAGCTGGATACAGGGTCCGAACACTGAAGCTTTCTTT,CASSWIQGPNTEAFF,TRBJ1-1,-,TRBV5-1,-
TGTGCCAGCAGCTTACCCGACGAGCAGTACTTC,CASSLPDEQYF,TRBJ2-7,-,TRBV7-9,-
TGCGCCAGCAGTGTCGGACATCCCACCGGGGAGCTGTTTTTT,CASSVGHPTGELFF,TRBJ2-2,-,TRBV10-1,-
TGTGCCAGCAGCGACAGGGGCAACGAGCAGTACTTC,CASSDRGNEQYF,TRBJ2-7,TRBD1,TRBV2,-
TGTGCCAGCCGCCCTGGAGGACAGGACCGCACTGAAGCTTTCTTT,CASRPGGQDRTEAFF,TRBJ1-1,TRBD1,TRBV6-2/TRBV6-3,-
TGTGCCAGCAGCCTTCGTCCAGTTGAATCCAACGAGCAGTACTTC,CASSLRPVESNEQYF,TRBJ2-7,-,TRBV5-4,-
TGTGCCAGTAGTATAGAGAGGGGGGGTACTGGGGCCAACGTCCTGACTTTC,CASSIERGGTGANVLTF,TRBJ2-6,-,TRBV19,-
TGTGCCACCAGTGACCCGGGACAGAACCCCGGGGAGCTGTTTTTT,CATSDPGQNPGELFF,TRBJ2-2,TRBD1,TRBV24-1,-
TGTGCCAGCAGTTCCGCACGGACAGGAGGCACTGAAGCTTTCTTT,CASSSARTGGTEAFF,TRBJ1-1,TRBD1,TRBV6-2/TRBV6-3,-
TGTGCCAGTAGTATTGCGGGACAGAGTTCCTACGAGCAGTACTTC,CASSIAGQSSYEQYF,TRBJ2-7,-,TRBV19,-
TGTGCCAGCAGATCCGGGACAGGGGGCACAGATACGCAGTATTTT,CASRSGTGGTDTQYF,TRBJ2-3,TRBD1,TRBV28,-
TGTGCCAGCAGTTTTGAAGGGACAGAGGTCAATGAGCAGTTCTTC,CASSFEGTEVNEQFF,TRBJ2-1,TRBD1,TRBV6-4,once
TGTGCCAGCAGTTTAAAACAGGGAAGGGTGGGGTACTATGGCTACACCTTC,CASSLKQGRVGYYGYTF,TRBJ1-2,-,TRBV27,few
TGTGCCAGCAGTTATGGGAGAGGCTCTGGGGCCAACGTCCTGACTTTC,CASSYGRGSGANVLTF,TRBJ2-6,-,TRBV6-2/TRBV6-3,-
TGTGCCAGCAGCCCGACTAGCGGGAACACCGGGGAGCTGTTTTTT,CASSPTSGNTGELFF,TRBJ2-2,TRBD2,TRBV7-2,few
TGCGCCAGCAGCCCAGGGGGCAGCGACGAGCAGTACTTC,CASSPGGSDEQYF,TRBJ2-7,TRBD1,TRBV10-1,-
TGTGCCAGCAGCTTAGTCTCGGGACAGGGGTTCGGAAACACCATATATTTT,CASSLVSGQGFGNTIYF,TRBJ1-3,TRBD1,TRBV7-2,-
TGTGCCAGCAGCTTAGGTACGGTCGGCTCCTACGAGCAGTACTTC,CASSLGTVGSYEQYF,TRBJ2-7,-,TRBV7-2,few
TGTGCCAGCAGTGGAGGACTGGGGGGCGAGCAGTACTTC,CASSGGLGGEQYF,TRBJ2-7,-,TRBV2,-
TGTGCCAGCAGCCGGGACAGTCTAAACACCATATATTTT,CASSRDSLNTIYF,TRBJ1-3,TRBD1,TRBV6-6,-
TGTGCCAGCTCACCACCGGGACAGGCTAGCGTGGGCTACACCTTC,CASSPPGQASVGYTF,TRBJ1-2,TRBD1,TRBV18,few
TGTGCCAGCAGCGTAGCGGGGGGGACCTACAATGAGCAGTTCTTC,CASSVAGGTYNEQFF,TRBJ2-1,TRBD2,TRBV9,few
TGTGCCAGCTCACCTTTTGCAGGATTGACACAAGAGACCCAGTACTTC,CASSPFAGLTQETQYF,TRBJ2-5,-,TRBV18,-
TGTGCCAGCAGCCCCCCGCGGCAGGGCGGGACGGAGACCCAGTACTTC,CASSPPRQGGTETQYF,TRBJ2-5,-,TRBV3-1/TRBV3-2,-
TGTGCCAGCAGCCCTAATCCGGGACAGGGTGGATATGGCTACACCTTC,CASSPNPGQGGYGYTF,TRBJ1-2,TRBD1,TRBV7-9,-
TGTGCCAGCAGCGTATTGGGCGGGGGGGCCGCTCATGAGCAGTTCTTC,CASSVLGGGAAHEQFF,TRBJ2-1,TRBD2,TRBV9,-
TGTGCCAGCAGTCCCGGACAGGTTCCCTACGAGCAGTACTTC,CASSPGQVPYEQYF,TRBJ2-7,TRBD1,TRBV6-5,-
TGTGCCAGCAGCGTGGGGACAGGCCGCACAGATACGCAGTATTTT,CASSVGTGRTDTQYF,TRBJ2-3,TRBD1,TRBV9,-
TGCAGTGCTGGATTGGACAGGGGGAGTTTTTTT,CSAGLDRGSFF,TRBJ1-4,TRBD1,TRBV20-1,-
TGTGCCAGCTCACCGGCACAGGGGTTGGGGAACACTGAAGCTTTCTTT,CASSPAQGLGNTEAFF,TRBJ1-1,TRBD1,TRBV18,-
TGTGCCAGCAGCGACAGGTACTATGGCTACACCTTC,CASSDRYYGYTF,TRBJ1-2,-,TRBV2,-
TGCACCAGCAGCCACCCCCCCGCCGCGTCAGCCTGGGCTGAGTTGGGCTACACCTTC,CTSSHPPAASAWAELGYTF,TRBJ1-2,-,TRBV1,-
TGTGCCAGCAGCTTAGACAGGGAAGAGACCCAGTACTTC,CASSLDREETQYF,TRBJ2-5,TRBD1,TRBV28,-
TGTGCCAGCAAGAGACAGGGGGCGGCCAATCAGCCCCAGCATTTT,CASKRQGAANQPQHF,TRBJ1-5,TRBD1,TRBV6-5,-
TGTGCCAGCACCACGGACAGACGGCAGCCCCAGCATTTT,CASTTDRRQPQHF,TRBJ1-5,-,TRBV12-3/TRBV12-4,-
TGTGCCAGCAGTTTGTCAGGGTTGAACACTGAAGCTTTCTTT,CASSLSGLNTEAFF,TRBJ1-1,-,TRBV27,-
TGTGCCAGCAGTGAAGACAGGGGCTCCTACAATGAGCAGTTCTTC,CASSEDRGSYNEQFF,TRBJ2-1,TRBD1,TRBV2,-
TGTGCCAGCAGCTTCAGGGAAGGAAACACTGAAGCTTTCTTT,CASSFREGNTEAFF,TRBJ1-1,-,TRBV3-1/TRBV3-2,few
TGCAGTCAACAGAAGGGGGACGAGCAGTACTTC,CSQQKGDEQYF,TRBJ2-7,-,TRBV20-1,few
TGTGCCAGCAGCCGCACATTAACCACCGGGGAGCTGTTTTTT,CASSRTLTTGELFF,TRBJ2-2,-,TRBV3-1/TRBV3-2,few
TGTGCCAGCAGCCCCGGGGGCAATCAGCCCCAGCATTTT,CASSPGGNQPQHF,TRBJ1-5,-,TRBV7-8,-
TGTGCCAGTACCTGGGGACCCCCGGGACTAGCCTGGTACAATGAGCAGTTCTTC,CASTWGPPGLAWYNEQFF,TRBJ2-1,TRBD2,TRBV27,-
TGTGCCAGCTCACCCCCAGGACAGGGGGCCTACGAGCAGTACTTC,CASSPPGQGAYEQYF,TRBJ2-7,TRBD1,TRBV18,once
TGTGCCACCAGCAGGGAACAGGATTTCACCGGGGAGCTGTTTTTT,CATSREQDFTGELFF,TRBJ2-2,-,TRBV15,-
TGTGCCAGCAGTTTTGGACAGGGGGCGGGAGGCACTGAAGCTTTCTTT,CASSFGQGAGGTEAFF,TRBJ1-1,TRBD1,TRBV27,-
TGTGCCAGCAGTTACCGCGTCACGACAGGGGCCGAGCAGTACTTC,CASSYRVTTGAEQYF,TRBJ2-7,TRBD1,TRBV6-5,-
TGTGCCAGCAGCGTATCAGGGGGCAGCAATCAGCCCCAGCATTTT,CASSVSGGSNQPQHF,TRBJ1-5,TRBD1,TRBV9,-
TGTGCCAGCAGCTTTCAGAACACTGAAGCTTTCTTT,CASSFQNTEAFF,TRBJ1-1,-,TRBV7-9,-
TGCGCCAGCAGCCAAGAGGGTAGCGGGGGGGCCTTTGAGCAGTTCTTC,CASSQEGSGGAFEQFF,TRBJ2-1,TRBD2,TRBV4-1,few